These T cell receptor beta chains were read from a single sample in a study of regulatory T cells in long-lasting Graves disease. TCRdb re-analysed the multiplex PCR reads in MiXCR, keeping a single row per CDR3 protein. Among 400,000 to 500,000 distinct CDR3 sequences listed, about 15% were seen once. A further study also used this sample, focusing on T cells in Graves' hyperthyroidism and ophthalmopathy.

This specimen was peripheral blood mononuclear cells (PBMCs), taken at new diagnosis, from a patient treated with antithyroid drugs. The receptors were gathered from a woman in her forties or fifties with Graves disease. Each CDR3 is given without its conserved first and last residue. A D gene is named only where the DNA matches it firmly.

j_gene: TRBJ2-5
d_gene: .
v_gene: TRBV29-1
CDR3aa: SIPMWETQY

j_gene: TRBJ1-4
d_gene: .
v_gene: TRBV6-1
CDR3aa: ASRRDREGEKLF

j_gene: TRBJ2-3
d_gene: .
v_gene: TRBV27
CDR3aa: ASSSPGTGDTQY

j_gene: TRBJ1-6
d_gene: .
v_gene: TRBV7-8
CDR3aa: ASSLAGLNSPLANSPLH

j_gene: TRBJ2-3
d_gene: TRBD2
v_gene: TRBV7-3
CDR3aa: ASSFSGTGADTQY

j_gene: TRBJ2-4
d_gene: .
v_gene: TRBV20-1
CDR3aa: SARTGLAKNIQY

j_gene: TRBJ2-3
d_gene: TRBD2
v_gene: TRBV5-1
CDR3aa: ASSAQLAGGPHTQY

j_gene: TRBJ2-7
d_gene: .
v_gene: TRBV10-3
CDR3aa: AISDGSSGDEQY

j_gene: TRBJ2-5
d_gene: TRBD1
v_gene: TRBV20-1
CDR3aa: SAYRTGGVSWETQY

j_gene: TRBJ1-1
d_gene: .
v_gene: TRBV27
CDR3aa: ASSLWGPGGGSAVEAF

j_gene: TRBJ2-7
d_gene: TRBD2
v_gene: TRBV7-2
CDR3aa: ASRGTGTSGTTRTYEQY

j_gene: TRBJ2-1
d_gene: TRBD2
v_gene: TRBV19
CDR3aa: ASSILSGIYNEQF

j_gene: TRBJ2-7
d_gene: .
v_gene: TRBV30
CDR3aa: AWTLGGAYEQY

j_gene: TRBJ2-7
d_gene: TRBD2
v_gene: TRBV2
CDR3aa: ASSRAGLAGPYEQY

j_gene: TRBJ2-5
d_gene: TRBD1
v_gene: TRBV13
CDR3aa: ASSRIGQVEETQY

j_gene: TRBJ1-6
d_gene: TRBD1
v_gene: TRBV2
CDR3aa: ASSGTGADYNSPLH

j_gene: TRBJ2-7
d_gene: .
v_gene: TRBV20-1
CDR3aa: SARDVGQSYEQY

j_gene: TRBJ2-5
d_gene: TRBD1
v_gene: TRBV2
CDR3aa: ASTGGEVQETQY

j_gene: TRBJ2-7
d_gene: .
v_gene: TRBV28
CDR3aa: ASSLGNREHYEQY

j_gene: TRBJ2-7
d_gene: .
v_gene: TRBV3-1
CDR3aa: ASSHPGRAYEQY

j_gene: TRBJ2-1
d_gene: .
v_gene: TRBV2
CDR3aa: ASSVGTYNEQF

j_gene: TRBJ2-7
d_gene: TRBD1
v_gene: TRBV5-1
CDR3aa: ASSGDRAYEQY

j_gene: TRBJ1-2
d_gene: TRBD1
v_gene: TRBV10-3
CDR3aa: AISLTGFVDYGYT

j_gene: TRBJ1-1
d_gene: TRBD1
v_gene: TRBV9
CDR3aa: ASSATGGEGTEAF

j_gene: TRBJ1-5
d_gene: TRBD1
v_gene: TRBV28
CDR3aa: ASSSSGQGQKPQH

j_gene: TRBJ2-7
d_gene: .
v_gene: TRBV11-2
CDR3aa: ASSKTGIAYEQY

j_gene: TRBJ2-7
d_gene: .
v_gene: TRBV7-9
CDR3aa: ASSSTGPGLYEQY

j_gene: TRBJ2-5
d_gene: .
v_gene: TRBV5-1
CDR3aa: ASSLTGRNQETQY

j_gene: TRBJ1-5
d_gene: TRBD1
v_gene: TRBV19
CDR3aa: ASSIGAGDRYNQPQH

j_gene: TRBJ2-1
d_gene: TRBD2
v_gene: TRBV19
CDR3aa: ASRLAGGLGNEQF

j_gene: TRBJ1-1
d_gene: TRBD1
v_gene: TRBV12-5
CDR3aa: ASGLGQGASTEAF

j_gene: TRBJ1-1
d_gene: .
v_gene: TRBV20-1
CDR3aa: SARDLIVWNTEAF

j_gene: TRBJ2-4
d_gene: TRBD1
v_gene: TRBV5-6
CDR3aa: ASSPVKQGVGNIQY